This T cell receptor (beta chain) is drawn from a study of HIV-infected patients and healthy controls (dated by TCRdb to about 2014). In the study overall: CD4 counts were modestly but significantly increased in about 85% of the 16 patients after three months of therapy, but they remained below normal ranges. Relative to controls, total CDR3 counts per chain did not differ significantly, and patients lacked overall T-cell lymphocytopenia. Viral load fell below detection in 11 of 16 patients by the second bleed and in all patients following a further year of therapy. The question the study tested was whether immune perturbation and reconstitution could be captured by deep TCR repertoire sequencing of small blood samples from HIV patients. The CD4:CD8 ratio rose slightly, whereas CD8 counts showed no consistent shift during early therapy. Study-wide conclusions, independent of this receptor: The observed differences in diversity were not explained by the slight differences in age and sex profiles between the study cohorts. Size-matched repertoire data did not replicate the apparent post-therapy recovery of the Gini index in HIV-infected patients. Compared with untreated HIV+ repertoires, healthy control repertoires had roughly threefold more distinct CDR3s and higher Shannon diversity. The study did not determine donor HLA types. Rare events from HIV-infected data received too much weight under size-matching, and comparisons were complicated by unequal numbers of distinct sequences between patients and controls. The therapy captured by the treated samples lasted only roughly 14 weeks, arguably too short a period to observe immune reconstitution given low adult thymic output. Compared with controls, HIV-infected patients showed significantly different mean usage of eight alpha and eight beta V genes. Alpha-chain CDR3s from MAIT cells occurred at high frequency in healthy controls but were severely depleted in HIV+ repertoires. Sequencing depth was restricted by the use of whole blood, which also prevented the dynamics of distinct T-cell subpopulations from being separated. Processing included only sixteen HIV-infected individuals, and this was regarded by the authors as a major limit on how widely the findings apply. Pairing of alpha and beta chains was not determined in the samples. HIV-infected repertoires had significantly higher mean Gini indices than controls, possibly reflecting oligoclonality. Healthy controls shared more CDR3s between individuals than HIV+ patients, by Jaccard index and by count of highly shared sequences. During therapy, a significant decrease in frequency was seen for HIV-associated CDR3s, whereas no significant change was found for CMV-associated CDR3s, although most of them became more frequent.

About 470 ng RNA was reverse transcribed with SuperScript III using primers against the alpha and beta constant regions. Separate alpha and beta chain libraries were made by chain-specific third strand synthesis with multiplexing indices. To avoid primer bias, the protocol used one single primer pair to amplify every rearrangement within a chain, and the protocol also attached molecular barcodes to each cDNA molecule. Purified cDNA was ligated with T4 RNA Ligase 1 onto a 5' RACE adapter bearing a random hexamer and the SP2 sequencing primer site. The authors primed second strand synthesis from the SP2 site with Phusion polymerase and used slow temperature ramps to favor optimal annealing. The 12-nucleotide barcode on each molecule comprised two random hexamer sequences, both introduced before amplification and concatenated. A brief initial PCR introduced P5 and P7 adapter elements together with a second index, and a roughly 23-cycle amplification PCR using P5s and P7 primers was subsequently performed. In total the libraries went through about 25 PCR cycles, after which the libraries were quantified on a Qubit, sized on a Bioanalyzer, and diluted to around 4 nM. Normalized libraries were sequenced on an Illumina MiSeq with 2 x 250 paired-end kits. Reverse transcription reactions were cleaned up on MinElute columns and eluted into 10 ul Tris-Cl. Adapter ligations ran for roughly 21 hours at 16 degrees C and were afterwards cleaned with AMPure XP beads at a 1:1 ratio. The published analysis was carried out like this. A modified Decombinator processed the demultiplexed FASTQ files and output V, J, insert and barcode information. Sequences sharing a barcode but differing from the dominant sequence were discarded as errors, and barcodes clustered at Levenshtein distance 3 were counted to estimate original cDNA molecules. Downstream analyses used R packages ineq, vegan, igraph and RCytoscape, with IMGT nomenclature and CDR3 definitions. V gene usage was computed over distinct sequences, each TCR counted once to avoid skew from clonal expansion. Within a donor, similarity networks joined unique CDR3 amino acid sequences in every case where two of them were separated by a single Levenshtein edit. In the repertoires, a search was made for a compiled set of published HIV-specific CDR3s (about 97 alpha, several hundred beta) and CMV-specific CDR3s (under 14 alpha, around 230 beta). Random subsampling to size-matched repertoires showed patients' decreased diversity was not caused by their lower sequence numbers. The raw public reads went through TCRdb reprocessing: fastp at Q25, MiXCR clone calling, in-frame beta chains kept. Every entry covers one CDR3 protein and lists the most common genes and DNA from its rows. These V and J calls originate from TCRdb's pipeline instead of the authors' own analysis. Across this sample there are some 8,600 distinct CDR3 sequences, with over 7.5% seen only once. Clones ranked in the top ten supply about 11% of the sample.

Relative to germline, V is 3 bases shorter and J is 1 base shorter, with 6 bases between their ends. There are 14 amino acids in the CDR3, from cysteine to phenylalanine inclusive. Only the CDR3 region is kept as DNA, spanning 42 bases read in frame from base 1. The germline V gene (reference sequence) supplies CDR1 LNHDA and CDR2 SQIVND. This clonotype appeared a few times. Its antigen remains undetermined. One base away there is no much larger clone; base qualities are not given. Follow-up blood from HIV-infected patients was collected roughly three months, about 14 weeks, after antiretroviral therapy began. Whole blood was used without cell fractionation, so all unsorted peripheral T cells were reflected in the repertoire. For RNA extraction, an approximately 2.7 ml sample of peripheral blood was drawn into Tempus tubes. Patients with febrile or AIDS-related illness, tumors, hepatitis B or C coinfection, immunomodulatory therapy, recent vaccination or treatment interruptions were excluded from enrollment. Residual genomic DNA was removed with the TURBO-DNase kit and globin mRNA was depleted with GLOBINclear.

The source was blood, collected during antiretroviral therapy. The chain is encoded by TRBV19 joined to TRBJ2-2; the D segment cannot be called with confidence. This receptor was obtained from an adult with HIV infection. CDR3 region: CASSIWGNTGELFF. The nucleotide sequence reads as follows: TGTGCCAGTAGTATTTGGGGGAACACCGGGGAGCTGTTTTTT.